The 17 T cell receptor beta chains listed next were all sequenced from one sample in a study of human T cells and chemical hapten exposure. TCRdb re-analysed the RACE reads in MiXCR, keeping a single row per CDR3 protein. The data contain more than 250,000 distinct CDR3 sequences, 7.5% to 10% of them singletons. Time point indicated: pre-sensitization, week 0. Treatment given: therapeutic diphenylcyclopropenone sensitization with weekly scalp DPC. The sequencing here drew on whole blood, taken in connection with sensitization to the hapten diphenylcyclopropenone (DPC). These TCRs come from a woman aged 40 to 50 with alopecia areata. Some clones in this sample may be carry-over from other donors' samples.

J is TRBJ2-7 and V is TRBV6-2 or TRBV6-3, with 13 bases matching TRBD2. This CDR3 contains 16 residues. Germline loops: CDR1 MNHEY, CDR2 SVGEGT. Trimming took 5 bases from V and 2 from J; bases not matched to a gene: 6. The CDR3 protein is CASSEAGTSGAYEQYF. The CDR3 region has the DNA TGTGCCAGCAGTGAGGCCGGGACTAGCGGGGCCTACGAGCAGTACTTC.

The chain recombines TRBV5-1 with TRBJ2-7; no definite D call. Per the germline V gene, CDR1 is SGHRS and CDR2 is YFSETQ. Deletions cut 5 bases from V and 7 bases from J, with 19 bases between. The CDR3 is 14 residues long. DNA of the CDR3: TGCGCCAGCAGAAGGTACCTCGGCCCCTTGGAGCAGTACTTC. It is translated as CASRRYLGPLEQYF.

This clonotype was observed many times. This chain links TRBV6-5 with TRBJ2-1; 10 nucleotides line up with TRBD1. CDR1 is MNHEY and CDR2 is SVGAGI in the germline V gene. The CDR3 spans 14 residues. Unmatched junction bases numbered 8, after V lost 5 bases and J lost 10 bases. The CDR3 DNA reads as TGTGCCAGCAGTACCGGGACAGGGGTGCGCGAGCAGTTCTTC. Amino acids: CASSTGTGVREQFF.

This clonotype was counted only a few times. This chain joins TRBV12-3 or TRBV12-4 and TRBJ2-3; no firm D call. This CDR3 contains 14 residues. Trimming took off 2 bases at V and 1 base at J, with 7 bases between the two ends. The DNA for the CDR3 is TGTGCCAGCAGTTTATTCGAGGGCACAGATACGCAGTATTTT. It yields the protein CASSLFEGTDTQYF.

This clonotype appeared many times. The V call is TRBV9, the J call TRBJ1-1; D is ambiguous. Germline V CDR1 and CDR2: SGDLS, YYNGEE. Between the trimmed V and J ends, which lost 0 bases and 2 bases, there was a span of 17 bases. CDR3 size: 17 residues. As DNA, the CDR3 is TGTGCCAGCAGCGTAGGTGGGTCGGGAAACTTAAACACTGAAGCTTTCTTT. As protein: CASSVGGSGNLNTEAFF.

This clonotype was picked up many times. V and J are TRBV6-1 and TRBJ2-1; tentatively, D is TRBD1 (6 bases). Trimming left V 5 bases short and J 12 bases short, with 20 bases between. This CDR3 has 14 amino acids. CDR1 and CDR2 (germline): MNHNS, SASEGT. The CDR3 loop reads CASSLTGSGTGQFF. As DNA, the CDR3 is TGTGCCAGCAGTCTGACAGGCTCTGGGACGGGGCAGTTCTTC.

This clonotype was found a few times. The V gene is TRBV20-1, the J gene TRBJ2-1; D is unclear. V dropped 1 base and J dropped 8 bases, with 21 bases sitting between them. Per germline, CDR1 DFQATT and CDR2 SNEGSKA (reference sequence). CDR3 length equals 16 residues. The CDR3 sequence: CSARGPRAITWDEQFF. Here the CDR3 DNA reads TGCAGTGCTAGAGGCCCCAGAGCGATAACTTGGGATGAGCAGTTCTTC.

This clonotype turned up a few times. The V and J genes are TRBV21-1 and TRBJ2-7. TRBV21-1 is tagged as a pseudogene. There are 15 residues in the CDR3. CDR3 sequence reads: CASSKAPTRSYEQYF. CDR3 in DNA: TGTGCCAGCAGCAAAGCGCCCACCAGGTCCTACGAGCAGTACTTC.

CDR3 region: CASSRQGANGGELFF. The DNA of the CDR3 is TGCGCCAGCAGCCGACAGGGGGCTAACGGCGGGGAGCTGTTTTTT. The rearrangement uses TRBV5-1 and TRBJ2-2; the match to TRBD1 covers 10 bases. Germline CDR1 is SGHRS and CDR2 is YFSETQ. V dropped 4 bases and J dropped 7; count of bases not matched to a gene: 7. CDR3 length equals 15 residues.

This clonotype appeared a few times. The V call is TRBV29-1, the J call TRBJ1-5; perhaps TRBD1 as D (6 bases). Germline V CDR1 and CDR2: SQVTM, ANQGSEA. V lost 5 bases and J 0 bases, leaving 17 bases between the germline ends. This CDR3 has 16 residues. As DNA, the CDR3 is TGCAGCGTTTGGGTAGGGGGAGACTATAGCAATCAGCCCCAGCATTTT. Its translation is CSVWVGGDYSNQPQHF.

The sample holds a few counts of this clonotype. The V gene is TRBV7-2, the J gene TRBJ2-7, with D possibly TRBD2 on 6 matching bases. V dropped 0 bases and J dropped 7 bases, with 16 bases sitting between them. The germline CDR1 and CDR2 sequences are SGHTA and FQGNSA. The CDR3 extends over 15 amino acids. CDR3 nucleotide sequence: TGTGCCAGCAGCTTAGCATTCTCGGCGGCGGGAGAGCAGTACTTC. This gives the protein CASSLAFSAAGEQYF.

The chain combines TRBV4-1 with TRBJ1-2; D not resolved. Trimming pared 4 bases from V and 4 bases from J, leaving 13 bases between. Germline CDR1 is MGHRA and CDR2 is YSYEKL. This CDR3 has 14 residues. Here the CDR3 DNA reads TGCGCCAGCAGCCTAAGCCCAGATCCCTATGGCTACACCTTC. Its translation: CASSLSPDPYGYTF.

This clonotype was seen a few times. This chain joins TRBV12-3 or TRBV12-4 and TRBJ2-7; D possibly uses TRBD1 or TRBD2 (7 bases each). The CDR3 extends over 11 amino acids. With 5 bases removed from V and 9 bases from J, the gap between germline ends came to 11 bases. In DNA form, the CDR3 reads TGTGCCAGCAGTGGGGGGGACAGGCAGTACTTC. Its protein is CASSGGDRQYF.

The V and J genes are TRBV7-8 and TRBJ2-2; D is perhaps TRBD2 (5 bases). Trimming took 4 bases from V and 4 from J, leaving 13 bases between them. Germline loops: CDR1 SGHVS, CDR2 FQNEAQ. The CDR3 length is 15 residues. CDR3 sequence: CASSSGLIGTGELFF. In nucleotides, the CDR3 is TGTGCCAGCAGCTCCGGACTTATTGGCACCGGGGAGCTGTTTTTT. Complete variable domain (other parts from reference TRBV7-8 and TRBJ2-2): GAGVSQSPRYKVAKRGQDVALRCDPISGHVSLFWYQQALGQGPEFLTYFQNEAQLDKSGLPSDRFFAERPEGSVSTLKIQRTQQEDSAVYLCASSSGLIGTGELFFGEGSRLTVL.

Notes on this clonotype: A clone one base away is much larger, so this may be a read error. The chain carries TRBV4-2 and TRBJ1-5; 9 positions match TRBD1. The germline V gene has CDR1 LGHNA and CDR2 YNFKEQ. This CDR3 contains 16 residues. CDR3 in amino acids: CVSSQQGALSNQPQHF. CDR3 DNA sequence: TGTGTCAGCAGCCAACAGGGGGCGTTAAGCAATCAGCCCCAGCATTTT.

The gene calls are TRBV7-8 and TRBJ2-2; 9 nucleotides match TRBD2. The CDR3 is 17 amino acids. Germline V CDR1 and CDR2: SGHVS, FQNEAQ. Trimming at V came to 0 bases and at J to 10 bases, leaving 12 bases not matched to a gene. The CDR3 region has the DNA TGTGCCAGCAGCTTAGCTGGGCGGGAGGGCCATCGGGAGGAGCTGTTTTTT. It codes for CASSLAGREGHREELFF.

This clonotype was counted between two and nine times. The rearrangement links TRBV10-3 to TRBJ2-2, with 9 bases matching TRBD1. CDR1 and CDR2 from the germline V gene are ENHRY and SYGVKD. This CDR3 region has 15 residues. V lost 6 bases and J lost 7; bases outside the gene matches: 9. The chain's CDR3 is CAISTGGEQGGELFF. The CDR3 DNA reads TGTGCCATCAGCACAGGGGGCGAACAGGGCGGGGAGCTGTTTTTT.